The next 20 T cell receptor beta chains were all read from a single sample in a study of T cell responses to AZD1222 COVID-19 vaccine. Produced via immunoSEQ multiplex PCR; TCRdb's table is partial and in-frame only. The table lists 120,000 or so clones, 70% to 90% of them singletons. The sample consisted of peripheral blood, taken on day 0 of AZD1222 vaccination. The receptors come from an adult in good health.

This chain joins TRBV2 and TRBJ2-7; 7 nucleotides align to TRBD1. The CDR3 length is 12 residues. V gave up 6 bases and J gave up 3 bases; unmatched junction bases: 2. CDR1 is SNHLY and CDR2 is FYNNEI in the germline V gene. In DNA, the CDR3 is TGTGCCAGCAGGGGGGACAGCTACGAGCAGTACTTC. It yields the protein CASRGDSYEQYF.

The chain uses TRBV24-1 and TRBJ1-2, with D possibly TRBD1 on 6 matching bases. Trimming took 0 bases from V and 7 from J, leaving 23 bases between them. The CDR3 spans 18 residues. CDR1 and CDR2 from the germline V gene are KGHDR and SFDVKD. The CDR3 region has the DNA TGTGCCACCAGTGATTTGAGGGGGGCAGGGTCTAGAGTTGGTGGCTACACCTTC. Translating it yields CATSDLRGAGSRVGGYTF.

J is TRBJ1-2 and V is TRBV23-1, with a possible D match to TRBD1 (5 bases). TRBV23-1 is flagged as an ORF with uncertain function. Trimming left V 5 bases short and J 3 bases short, with 22 bases between. The CDR3 loop spans 17 amino acids. The CDR3 sequence is CASSSNGAQGSDYGYTF. The CDR3 nucleotides are TGCGCCAGCAGTTCGAACGGGGCGCAGGGAAGTGACTATGGCTACACCTTC.

This clone has just a few counts. The chain is built from TRBV4-1 and TRBJ2-3; D possibly corresponds to TRBD2 (6 bases). Germline lookup yields CDR1 MGHRA and CDR2 YSYEKL. The germline V and J ends were trimmed by 4 bases and 4 bases, with 18 bases remaining between them. The CDR3 length is 16 residues. The CDR3 DNA sequence: TGCGCCAGCAGCCTCCACGGAGCGGGTAGTGCAGATACGCAGTATTTT. It codes for CASSLHGAGSADTQYF.

This clone has only a few counts. The chain uses TRBV7-9 and TRBJ1-1; 7 positions match TRBD1. Germline V CDR1 and CDR2: SEHNR, FQNEAQ (reference sequence). V lost 4 bases, J lost 3 bases, and 5 bases stayed unmatched. CDR3 length: 14 residues. The DNA of the CDR3 is TGTGCCAGCAGCTACCGACAGGGAGACACTGAAGCTTTCTTT. It encodes CASSYRQGDTEAFF. The variable domain in full, with the rest retrieved from reference TRBV7-9 and TRBJ1-1, is DTGVSQNPRHKITKRGQNVTFRCDPISEHNRLYWYRQTLGQGPEFLTYFQNEAQLEKSRLLSDRFSAERPKGSFSTLEIQRTEQGDSAMYLCASSYRQGDTEAFFGQGTRLTVV.

This clone appeared once. An end of the junction differs from the germline gene, which may be a read error. The genes are TRBV7-7 and TRBJ2-1, with TRBD2 identical over 14 bases. The CDR3 spans 16 residues. The V gene's germline CDR1 is SSHAT and CDR2 FNYEAQ (reference sequence). CDR3 coding DNA: TGTGCTAGCAGCTTAGGTGGACTAGCGGGAGGAGGTGAGCAGTTCTTC. Its translation: CASSLGGLAGGGEQFF.

The chain combines TRBV6-6 with TRBJ1-4; no reliable D call. V was shortened by 0 bases and J by 3 bases, with 5 bases between the two germline ends. This CDR3 is built from 14 residues. Per germline, CDR1 MNHNY and CDR2 SVGAGI (reference sequence). The CDR3 coding sequence is TGTGCCAGCAGTTACTCGAGGTCTAATGAAAAACTGTTTTTT. It codes for CASSYSRSNEKLFF.

The chain employs TRBV14 and TRBJ1-5, with D unclear. V was shortened by 3 bases and J by 7 bases, with 7 bases between the two germline ends. Germline CDR1 is SGHDN and CDR2 is FVKESK. The CDR3 has 12 residues. This CDR3 is CASSHFDQPQHF. As DNA, the CDR3 is TGTGCCAGCAGCCATTTCGACCAGCCCCAGCATTTT.

This clone has only one observation. This rearrangement joins TRBV30 to TRBJ2-6, with D tentatively TRBD1 (6 bases). Germline CDR1 reads GTSNPN; CDR2 reads SVGIG (reference sequence). Trimming left V 6 bases short and J 8 bases short, with 17 bases between. The CDR3 runs to 14 residues. Here the CDR3 reads CACHGGSVTNVLTF. CDR3 in DNA: TGTGCCTGTCATGGGGGCTCTGTGACCAACGTCCTGACTTTC. Looking up the rest from reference TRBV30 and TRBJ2-6 gives the full variable domain: SQTIHQWPATLVQPVGSPLSLECTVEGTSNPNLYWYRQAAGRGLQLLFYSVGIGQISSEVPQNLSASRPQDRQFILSSKKLLLSDSGFYLCACHGGSVTNVLTFGAGSRLTVL.

The rearrangement links TRBV19 to TRBJ1-1; D is unclear. This CDR3 is 13 amino acids long. CDR1 is LNHDA and CDR2 is SQIVND in the germline V gene (reference sequence). Trimming left V 5 bases short and J 1 base short, with 8 bases between. The DNA for the CDR3 is TGTGCCAGTAGTCCTCACAAGAACACTGAAGCTTTCTTT. It is translated as CASSPHKNTEAFF.

The V gene is TRBV6-5, the J gene TRBJ2-1; the D is unclear. The CDR3 extends over 12 amino acids. The V and J ends lost 4 bases and 4 bases respectively, with 5 bases between them. Germline V gene sequence: CDR1 MNHEY, CDR2 SVGAGI. The DNA for the CDR3 is TGTGCCAGCAGTTCCCGGTACAATGAGCAGTTCTTC. Amino acid sequence: CASSSRYNEQFF.

This sequence joins TRBV24-1 and TRBJ1-5; tentatively, D is TRBD1 (5 bases). This CDR3 is 15 amino acids long. Deletions cut 6 bases from V and 2 bases from J, with 13 bases between. Germline V gene data show CDR1 as KGHDR and CDR2 as SFDVKD. The DNA of the CDR3 is TGTGCCACCAGTCCGGAGGGGAAGGGCAATCAGCCCCAGCATTTT. Translating gives CATSPEGKGNQPQHF.

This rearrangement joins TRBV9 to TRBJ2-3; maybe TRBD1 (5 bases). Trimming pared 0 bases from V and 8 bases from J, leaving 19 bases between. The CDR3 is 16 residues long. The germline V gene encodes CDR1 SGDLS and CDR2 YYNGEE. The CDR3 sequence is CASSVAVGRGSGTQYF. The CDR3 DNA is TGTGCCAGCAGCGTAGCCGTGGGAAGGGGAAGTGGTACGCAGTATTTT. Combining the CDR3 with reference TRBV9 and TRBJ2-3 gives the whole variable domain DSGVTQTPKHLITATGQRVTLRCSPRSGDLSVYWYQQSLDQGLQFLIQYYNGEERAKGNILERFSAQQFPDLHSELNLSSLELGDSALYFCASSVAVGRGSGTQYFGPGTRLTVL.

This rearrangement joins TRBV6-6 to TRBJ2-4, with 7 bases lining up with TRBD1. The CDR3 runs to 15 residues. The junction had 6 bases not matched to a gene; V was cut back by 4 bases and J by 3 bases. CDR1 MNHNY and CDR2 SVGAGI come from the germline V gene (reference sequence). CDR3 coding DNA: TGTGCCAGCAGTTCGACAGGGAGAAACAAAAACATTCAGTACTTC. Translating gives CASSSTGRNKNIQYF.

The gene calls are TRBV11-3 and TRBJ2-7; D gene uncertain. The V end lost 1 base, the J end lost 5 bases, and 12 bases lay between the germline ends. CDR3 size: 14 residues. The germline CDR1 and CDR2 sequences are SGHNT and YENEEA. Here the CDR3 reads CASSLVGASHEQYF. CDR3 DNA sequence: TGTGCCAGCAGCTTAGTGGGCGCCAGCCACGAGCAGTACTTC.

The chain couples TRBV4-1 to TRBJ2-7, with a weak D call TRBD1 (5 bases). The germline gives CDR1 MGHRA, CDR2 YSYEKL. V lost 0 bases and J lost 3, with 12 bases in between. This CDR3 has 15 residues. The CDR3 here is CASSQDGRGLYEQYF. In DNA, the CDR3 is TGCGCCAGCAGCCAAGATGGAAGGGGCCTCTACGAGCAGTACTTC.

This chain connects TRBV4-3 to TRBJ1-2; D ambiguous. Germline-derived CDR1 and CDR2 are LGHNA and YSLEER. This CDR3 has 15 amino acids. The V end lost 4 bases, the J end lost 6 bases, and 18 bases lay between the germline ends. This CDR3 reads CASSPTSSLTNGYTF. The CDR3 nucleotides read TGCGCCAGCAGCCCCACCAGCTCTCTAACTAATGGCTACACCTTC.

The chain has TRBV14 and TRBJ2-7, with D perhaps matching TRBD1 or TRBD2 (5 bases each). V lost 6 bases to trimming and J lost 1 base, with 19 bases between them. In germline, CDR1 is SGHDN, CDR2 FVKESK. The CDR3 is 16 amino acids. For the CDR3, the DNA is TGTGCCAGCAGACCCAGGGAGTCCCAGAGGTCCTACGAGCAGTACTTC. Its translation: CASRPRESQRSYEQYF.

This chain joins TRBV27 and TRBJ2-7; TRBD2 might be the D (5 bases). Trimming cost V 9 bases and J 3 bases, with 12 bases left between them. Germline assignment: CDR1 MNHEY and CDR2 SMNVEV (reference sequence). This CDR3 comprises 12 residues. The CDR3 DNA reads as TGTGCCAGTAAACAACGGGGCTACGAGCAGTACTTC. Translation: CASKQRGYEQYF.

This chain links TRBV14 with TRBJ2-7; D not resolved. The CDR3 sequence is 15 residues long. The V end was cut by 1 base, the J end by 4 bases, with 14 bases between. The germline V gene encodes CDR1 SGHDN and CDR2 FVKESK. CDR3 residues: CASSQGPARPYEQYF. The CDR3 nucleotides are TGTGCCAGCAGCCAAGGGCCCGCAAGACCGTACGAGCAGTACTTC.